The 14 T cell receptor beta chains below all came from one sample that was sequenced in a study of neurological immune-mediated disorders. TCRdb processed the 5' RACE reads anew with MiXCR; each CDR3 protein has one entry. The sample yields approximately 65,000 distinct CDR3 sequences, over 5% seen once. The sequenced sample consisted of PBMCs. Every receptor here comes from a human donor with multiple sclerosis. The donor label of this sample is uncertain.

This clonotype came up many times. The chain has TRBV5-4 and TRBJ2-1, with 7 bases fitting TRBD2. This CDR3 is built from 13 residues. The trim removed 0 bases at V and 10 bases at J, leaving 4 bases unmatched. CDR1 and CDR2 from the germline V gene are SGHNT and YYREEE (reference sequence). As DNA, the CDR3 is TGTGCCAGCAGCTTGGGGGGAGCGGGGGAGCAGTTCTTC. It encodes CASSLGGAGEQFF.

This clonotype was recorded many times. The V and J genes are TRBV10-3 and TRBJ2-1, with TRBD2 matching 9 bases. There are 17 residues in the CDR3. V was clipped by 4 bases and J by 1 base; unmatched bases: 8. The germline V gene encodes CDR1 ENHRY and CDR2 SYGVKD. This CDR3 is CAISVLASGESYNEQFF. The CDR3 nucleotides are TGTGCCATCAGTGTTTTGGCTAGCGGGGAGTCCTACAATGAGCAGTTCTTC.

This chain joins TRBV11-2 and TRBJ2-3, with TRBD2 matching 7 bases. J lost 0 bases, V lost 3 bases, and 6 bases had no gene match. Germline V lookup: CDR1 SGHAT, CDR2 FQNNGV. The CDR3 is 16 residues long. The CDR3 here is CASSFRASGSTDTQYF. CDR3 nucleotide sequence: TGTGCCAGCAGCTTTCGGGCTAGCGGAAGCACAGATACGCAGTATTTT.

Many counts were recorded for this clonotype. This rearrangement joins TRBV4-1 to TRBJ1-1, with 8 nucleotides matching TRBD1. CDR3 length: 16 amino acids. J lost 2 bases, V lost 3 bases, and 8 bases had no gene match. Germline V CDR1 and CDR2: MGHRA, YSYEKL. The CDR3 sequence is CASSHATGAGNTEAFF. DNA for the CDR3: TGCGCCAGCAGCCATGCGACAGGGGCAGGAAACACTGAAGCTTTCTTT.

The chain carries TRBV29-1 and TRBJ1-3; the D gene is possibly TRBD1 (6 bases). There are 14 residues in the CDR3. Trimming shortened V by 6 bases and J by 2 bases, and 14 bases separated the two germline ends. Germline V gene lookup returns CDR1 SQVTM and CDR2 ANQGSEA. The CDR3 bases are TGCAGCGTAGTCGCAGGGGACCCTGGAAACACCATATATTTT. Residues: CSVVAGDPGNTIYF.

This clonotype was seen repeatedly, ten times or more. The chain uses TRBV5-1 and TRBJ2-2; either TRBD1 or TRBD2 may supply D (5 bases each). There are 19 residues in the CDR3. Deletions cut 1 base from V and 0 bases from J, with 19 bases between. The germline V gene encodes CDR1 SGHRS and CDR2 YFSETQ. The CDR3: CASSLIEVFGATNTGELFF. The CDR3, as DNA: TGCGCCAGCAGCTTGATCGAAGTCTTCGGGGCTACGAACACCGGGGAGCTGTTTTTT.

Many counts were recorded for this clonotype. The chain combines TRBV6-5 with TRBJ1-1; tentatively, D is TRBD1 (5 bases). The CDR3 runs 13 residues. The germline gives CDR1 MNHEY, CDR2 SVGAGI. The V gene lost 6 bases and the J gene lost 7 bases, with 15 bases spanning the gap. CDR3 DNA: TGTGCCAGCAGCCCAGGGACCGTGGGTGAAGCTTTCTTT. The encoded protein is CASSPGTVGEAFF.

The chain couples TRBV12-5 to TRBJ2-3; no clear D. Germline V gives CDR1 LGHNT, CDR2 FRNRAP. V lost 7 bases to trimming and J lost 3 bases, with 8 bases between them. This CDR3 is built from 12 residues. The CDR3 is CASVSETDTQYF. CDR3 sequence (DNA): TGTGCTAGTGTTTCGGAAACAGATACGCAGTATTTT. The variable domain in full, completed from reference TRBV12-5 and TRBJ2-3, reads DARVTQTPRHKVTEMGQEVTMRCQPILGHNTVFWYRQTMMQGLELLAYFRNRAPLDDSGMPKDRFSAEMPDATLATLKIQPSEPRDSAVYFCASVSETDTQYFGPGTRLTVL.

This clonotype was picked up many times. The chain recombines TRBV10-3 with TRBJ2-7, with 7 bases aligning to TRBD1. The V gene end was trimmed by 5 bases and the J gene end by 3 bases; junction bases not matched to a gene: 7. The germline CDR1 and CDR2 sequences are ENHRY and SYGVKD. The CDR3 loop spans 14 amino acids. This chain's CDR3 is CAISSPTGLYEQYF. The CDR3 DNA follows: TGTGCCATCAGTTCTCCGACAGGGCTCTACGAGCAGTACTTC.

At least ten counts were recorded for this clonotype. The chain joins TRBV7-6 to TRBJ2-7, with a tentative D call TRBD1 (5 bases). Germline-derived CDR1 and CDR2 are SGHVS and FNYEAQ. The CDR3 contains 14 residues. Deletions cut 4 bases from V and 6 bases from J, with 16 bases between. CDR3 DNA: TGTGCCAGCAGCTCCCTAGTGCAGGGTGGCGAGCAGTACTTC. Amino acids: CASSSLVQGGEQYF.

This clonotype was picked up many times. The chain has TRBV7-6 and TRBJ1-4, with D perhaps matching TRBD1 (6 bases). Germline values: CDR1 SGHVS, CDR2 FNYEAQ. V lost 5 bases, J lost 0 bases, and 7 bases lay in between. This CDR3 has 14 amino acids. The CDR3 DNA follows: TGTGCCAGCAGCCGGACAGCAACTAATGAAAAACTGTTTTTT. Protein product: CASSRTATNEKLFF.

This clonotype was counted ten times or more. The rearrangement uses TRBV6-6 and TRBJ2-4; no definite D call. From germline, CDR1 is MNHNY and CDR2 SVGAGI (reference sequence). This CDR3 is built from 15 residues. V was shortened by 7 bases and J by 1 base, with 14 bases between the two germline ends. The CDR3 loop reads CASKLDRAAKNIQYF. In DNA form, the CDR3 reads TGTGCCAGCAAACTCGACCGCGCGGCCAAAAACATTCAGTACTTC.

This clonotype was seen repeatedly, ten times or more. Here the CDR3 reads CAISESGNTEAFF. The CDR3 DNA reads TGTGCCATCAGTGAATCGGGAAACACTGAAGCTTTCTTT. The rearrangement uses TRBV10-3 and TRBJ1-1; D gene unclear. The CDR3 loop spans 13 amino acids. Germline-derived CDR1 and CDR2 are ENHRY and SYGVKD. V lost 3 bases and J lost 2, with 7 bases in between.

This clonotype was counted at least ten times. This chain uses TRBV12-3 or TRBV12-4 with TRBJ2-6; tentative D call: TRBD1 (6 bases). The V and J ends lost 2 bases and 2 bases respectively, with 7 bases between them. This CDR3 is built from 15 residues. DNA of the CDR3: TGTGCCAGCAGTTTAAGGACAGCTGGGGCCAACGTCCTGACTTTC. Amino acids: CASSLRTAGANVLTF.